This entry features one T cell receptor beta chain sequence. The table lists this clonotype with a few counts. It lacks a known antigen. The input lacks base qualities; no much larger clone sits a single base away. The source of the sample is a study of blood T cells in healthy people across ages (dated by TCRdb to 2013 to 2016). Concerning the study at large: In model experiments, template switching captured roughly one uniquely barcoded TCR beta cDNA molecule for every two T cells. To track age-related changes in TCR beta repertoire diversity, the study relied on deep sequencing normalized with unique cDNA molecular identifiers. The donors were split into four age groups: young (average about 15 years), middle-aged (roughly 39), aged (over 55) and long-lived (approximately 80). To avoid experimental bias, donors of different ages were spread randomly across the sequencing lanes. Using the same blood draw, the study looked at two additional independent replicas of 1 million unique cDNA reads for two donors, one aged 18 to 29 and the other aged 80 or older.

The roughly 39 donors, aged 6 to 90 years, were systemically healthy Caucasian individuals from Russia. Ten milliliters of peripheral blood were drawn from each donor into EDTA-treated Vacutainer tubes. Ficoll-Paque density-gradient centrifugation was used to isolate PBMCs, with at least 6 million per sample. Total RNA was extracted from PBMCs with Trizol reagent, with at least 5 micrograms obtained per sample. The percentages of naive CD45RAhigh/CD27high T cells were determined by flow cytometry on a PBMC aliquot from every donor. Beyond this particular receptor, the publication reports: Compared with the aged group, more naive CD4+ T cells, fewer expanded clones and increased TCR diversity were shown by the long-lived group, suggesting age selection. Because donor CMV infection status was unknown, age-related changes in expanded clonotypes were potentially confounded. Total diversity estimates from one million sequenced T cells were considered lower bounds and underestimates. Bulk unsorted PBMC profiling prevented conclusive comparison of naive and antigen-experienced compartments. The percentage of naive T cells measured by flow cytometry correlated strongly with observed TCR beta diversity. Observed TCR beta diversity per million T cells fell roughly linearly with age, and a significant reduction was already apparent by age roughly 40.

The cysteine opens and the phenylalanine closes a CDR3 of 11 amino acids. The retained sequence is limited to the CDR3, 33 bases, with the frame set at the first base. The germline V gene (reference sequence) specifies DFQATT as CDR1 and SNEGSKA as CDR2. V was cut back by 5 bases and J by 6 bases, leaving a gap of 8 bases between them. Library creation used 5' RACE. For sequencing, an Illumina HiSeq 2500 was employed. A second roughly 7 to 11 cycle PCR used a sample-barcoded 5' primer and a J-beta primer mix. Each TCR beta cDNA molecule received a unique molecular identifier from a template-switch 5' adaptor carrying 12 random nucleotides. Each sample yielded at least 3 million CDR3-containing paired-end reads. First-strand cDNA was synthesized from all RNA with the Mint cDNA synthesis kit, primed by a TRBC-specific oligonucleotide. After uracil-DNA glycosylase treatment, a first 18-cycle PCR used universal primers M1SS and BC2_uni_R on all cDNA. Per the authors' processing: For normalization, 1 million high-quality reads were randomly selected from each sample, with every read carrying a distinct molecular identifier. Instead of being binned into consensus sequences, reads that shared molecular identifiers were thrown out. CDR3 identification, clonotype clustering and error correction used MiTCR with a Q25 quality threshold and the strictest error-elimination algorithm. A nonparametric unseen species model with Euler transformation was used to estimate a lower bound on total TCR beta diversity. TCRdb redid the processing of the public reads, applying fastp at Q25 and MiXCR, and retained in-frame beta chains. Each record represents a unique CDR3 protein, reported with the most common genes and DNA among its rows. For this entry, the V and J calls and clone size follow TCRdb and not the study's own pipeline. Present in this sample are 550,000 to 750,000 distinct CDR3 sequences, around a fifth of which were seen just once. The top ten constitute 3.5% to 4% of the sample.

The sequenced sample consisted of blood. Here the chain combines TRBV20-1 and TRBJ2-1, with no D gene named confidently. The clonotype was recovered from an older man in good health. CDR3 sequence: CSARTINEQFF. The DNA reads TGCAGTGCTCGGACGATCAATGAGCAGTTCTTC.